This is a list of T cell receptor beta chains from one sample in a study of graft-versus-host responses after intestinal transplantation. Their antigen targets remain unknown. The protocol was immunoSEQ multiplex PCR, while the TCRdb copy is restricted to in-frame clones and leaves out a portion. The table shows about 130,000 clones, with about nine tenths occurring only once. The starting material was unstimulated CD4+ T cells sorted from spleen or lymph node cells, obtained before intestinal transplant. These receptor sequences come from a human donor who received an intestinal transplant. CDR3s include the opening cysteine and the closing phenylalanine or tryptophan.

v_call	j_call	cdr3_aa
TRBV30	TRBJ1-2	CACPGKQGYGYTF
TRBV6-5	TRBJ1-2	CASSYTPGGSGYTF
TRBV12-2	TRBJ2-7	CASRTSSGRKDRDEQYF
TRBV18	TRBJ2-1	CASSSWWAGGRDEQFF
TRBV5-4	TRBJ2-7	CASSLGGLESYEQYF
TRBV28	TRBJ2-7	CASSPGGRGYEQYF
TRBV5-1	TRBJ2-1	CASSFQREPNEQFF
TRBV5-6	TRBJ2-7	CASSLRTSGRYEQYF
TRBV15	TRBJ2-3	CATSRDGDSTDTQYF
TRBV9	TRBJ2-7	CASSVGDGEQYF
TRBV7-2	TRBJ2-3	CASSLPSTDTQYF
TRBV11-2	TRBJ2-5	CASSSGTQETQYF
TRBV10-3	TRBJ2-3	CAISGAGVGTDTQYF
TRBV15	TRBJ2-3	CATSTVGGDTQYF
TRBV30	TRBJ1-2	CAWSLQVAPKYGYTF
TRBV28	TRBJ2-1	CATLAGATNEQFF
TRBV4-2	TRBJ2-1	CASSQEGTSAHEQFF
TRBV5-1	TRBJ2-3	CASSLLPSDTDTQYF
TRBV19	TRBJ2-1	CASSRDTYNEQFF
TRBV19	TRBJ1-3	CASNQGHSGNTIYF
TRBV5-6	TRBJ2-5	CASSLQLAGAQYF
TRBV28	TRBJ1-4	CASTYEAPNEKLFF
TRBV28	TRBJ1-2	CASSFGNYGYTF
TRBV30	TRBJ2-1	CAWASGGGNEQFF
TRBV19	TRBJ2-1	CASSIDLAGGDYNEQFF
TRBV27	TRBJ2-7	CASRRQGAGYEQYF